This entry lists 15 T cell receptor beta chains sequenced from one sample in a study of blood T cells in healthy people across ages. Sample-barcoded 5' priming and a J-beta primer mix drove a second PCR of roughly 7 to 11 cycles. MiXCR, run by TCRdb on the 5' RACE reads, gives a single entry per CDR3 protein. Among fewer than 900,000 distinct CDR3 sequences listed, roughly 45% were seen once. The specimen sequenced was blood. The receptors here all came from a woman aged 55-70 years in good health.

This clonotype was seen a few times. The rearrangement joins TRBV20-1 to TRBJ2-1; 13 bases are shared with TRBD2. From germline, CDR1 is DFQATT and CDR2 SNEGSKA (reference sequence). J gave up 6 bases and V 5 bases, and 4 bases lay outside the gene matches. The CDR3 contains 14 residues. CDR3 DNA sequence: TGCAGTGCTGGGACTAGCGGGGCTTTCAATGAGCAGTTCTTC. Translating it yields CSAGTSGAFNEQFF.

The chain uses TRBV6-6 and TRBJ2-3; no clear D. Trimming cost V 6 bases and J 0 bases, with 7 bases left between them. The V gene's germline CDR1 is MNHNY and CDR2 SVGAGI (reference sequence). This CDR3 is built from 13 residues. DNA for the CDR3: TGTGCCAGCAGAGATTTGAGCACAGATACGCAGTATTTT. It translates to CASRDLSTDTQYF.

The chain couples TRBV6-5 to TRBJ2-5, with 14 bases identical to TRBD2. TRBJ2-7 matches the DNA end more closely, so the J call is doubtful. The V gene's germline CDR1 is MNHEY and CDR2 SVGAGI. This CDR3 is 17 amino acids long. CDR3 residues: CASSYSAGTSGGREQYF. CDR3 sequence (DNA): TGTGCCAGCAGTTACTCGGCAGGGACTAGCGGGGGCCGCGAGCAGTACTTC.

The V and J genes are TRBV20-1 and TRBJ1-6; 9 bases map to TRBD1. The CDR3 runs to 15 residues. CDR1 is DFQATT, CDR2 SNEGSKA, per germline (reference sequence). Trimming removed 6 bases from V and 6 bases from J; junction bases left unmatched: 9. This CDR3 is CSARLGTGPNSPLHF. The CDR3 DNA reads TGCAGTGCCAGACTCGGGACAGGGCCTAATTCACCCCTCCACTTT.

V and J are TRBV12-3 or TRBV12-4 and TRBJ1-4, with a possible D match to TRBD1 (5 bases). V lost 8 bases to trimming and J lost 10 bases, with 14 bases between them. This CDR3 comprises 12 residues. DNA for the CDR3: TGTGCCAGCTTGGGGCGGGGTGGAAAACTGTTTTTT. Translated: CASLGRGGKLFF.

By share, this clonotype counts as hyperexpanded. The CDR3 spells CSARRWRGDSYEQYF. DNA for the CDR3: TGCAGTGCTAGGAGGTGGCGGGGGGACTCCTACGAGCAGTACTTC. J is TRBJ2-7 and V is TRBV20-1; 8 nucleotides match TRBD2. In germline, CDR1 is DFQATT, CDR2 SNEGSKA (reference sequence). J gave up 0 bases and V 3 bases, and 7 bases lay outside the gene matches. The CDR3 spans 15 residues.

The CDR3 DNA is TGTGCCAGCAGCCTTCAAGACCGACCCTACGAGCAGTACTTC. As protein: CASSLQDRPYEQYF. This chain joins TRBV5-4 and TRBJ2-7; D gene uncertain. Trimming cost V 4 bases and J 2 bases, with 13 bases left between them. This CDR3 has 14 amino acids. The germline CDR1 and CDR2 sequences are SGHNT and YYREEE (reference sequence). Drawing the rest from reference TRBV5-4 and TRBJ2-7, the complete variable domain is ETGVTQSPTHLIKTRGQQVTLRCSSQSGHNTVSWYQQALGQGPQFIFQYYREEENGRGNFPPRFSGLQFPNYSSELNVNALELDDSALYLCASSLQDRPYEQYFGPGTRLTVT.

This sequence joins TRBV14 and TRBJ2-4; 11 bases agree with TRBD2. Trimming removed 3 bases from V and 13 bases from J; junction bases left unmatched: 11. This CDR3 region has 15 residues. Germline assignment: CDR1 SGHDN and CDR2 FVKESK. CDR3 amino acids: CASSHGSGLAVEQYF. CDR3 coding DNA: TGTGCCAGCAGCCACGGATCGGGACTAGCGGTTGAGCAGTACTTC.

This clonotype was seen many times. The chain has TRBV6-6 and TRBJ2-3; TRBD2 is a possible D gene (5 bases). V was shortened by 0 bases and J by 0 bases, with 13 bases between the two germline ends. The germline V gene has CDR1 MNHNY and CDR2 SVGAGI (reference sequence). This CDR3 has 17 residues. The CDR3 sequence is CASSYSAGSASTDTQYF. CDR3 DNA: TGTGCCAGCAGTTACTCGGCCGGTAGCGCTAGCACAGATACGCAGTATTTT.

This clonotype was observed a handful of times. V and J are TRBV20-1 and TRBJ2-1; 12 bases are a match to TRBD2. Germline CDR1 is DFQATT and CDR2 is SNEGSKA (reference sequence). The CDR3 sequence is 16 residues long. V lost 0 bases and J lost 9; bases outside the gene matches: 9. The CDR3 DNA is TGCAGTGCTAGAGATCAGGCGGCTAGCGGGAGGGCTGAGCAGTTCTTC. The encoded protein is CSARDQAASGRAEQFF.

This sequence joins TRBV3-1 and TRBJ2-7, with 8 nucleotides matching TRBD2. CDR1 LGHDT and CDR2 YNNKEL come from the germline V gene (reference sequence). V shed 1 base, J shed 2 bases, and the junction held 7 bases outside the gene matches. The CDR3 spans 16 residues. CDR3 sequence reads: CASSQVGSGATYEQYF. CDR3 bases: TGTGCCAGCAGCCAAGTGGGTAGCGGGGCAACCTACGAGCAGTACTTC.

The chain links TRBV20-1 to TRBJ2-5, with 9 bases lining up with TRBD2. CDR3 length equals 17 residues. CDR1 and CDR2 (germline): DFQATT, SNEGSKA (reference sequence). The V and J ends lost 1 base and 5 bases, in that order; junction bases with no gene match: 14. The CDR3 here is CSARGNAREGSMETQYF. CDR3 in DNA: TGCAGTGCTAGAGGGAACGCGCGGGAGGGATCCATGGAGACCCAGTACTTC.

V gene TRBV4-3 combines with J gene TRBJ2-2, with no clear D. The germline V gene has CDR1 LGHNA and CDR2 YSLEER. V lost 1 base and J lost 0, with 9 bases in between. This CDR3 has 16 residues. In DNA form, the CDR3 reads TGCGCCAGCAGCCAAGTCGGCGGAGCGAACACCGGGGAGCTGTTTTTT. It is translated as CASSQVGGANTGELFF.

The DNA of the CDR3 is TGCAGTGCTAATGTCTTAGGGACGGTAAACATTCAGTACTTC. Residues: CSANVLGTVNIQYF. V usage is TRBV20-1 and J usage is TRBJ2-5; D possibly uses TRBD1 or TRBD2 (5 bases each). The J call could be wrong; TRBJ2-4 is a better fit for the DNA end. Germline assignment: CDR1 DFQATT and CDR2 SNEGSKA (reference sequence). The CDR3 spans 14 residues.

This chain uses TRBV20-1 with TRBJ2-7; D perhaps matches TRBD1 (5 bases). This CDR3 contains 13 residues. Germline CDR1 DFQATT, CDR2 SNEGSKA (reference sequence). V lost 0 bases and J lost 1, with 7 bases in between. CDR3 nucleotide sequence: TGCAGTGCTAGAGACAGGGAATCCTACGAGCAGTACTTC. Protein product: CSARDRESYEQYF.